This is a list of T cell receptor beta chains from one sample in a study of blood T cell repertoires in COVID-19. TCRdb keeps only in-frame clones here, not all; method: immunoSEQ multiplex PCR. The profile covers roughly 200,000 clones, with roughly 89% appearing a single time and approximately 0.62% taken by the ten largest. Material for sequencing was peripheral blood. The source is a man aged 50 or older with acute or convalescent COVID-19. Each CDR3 is given with its conserved first and last residue. D genes are given only for firm matches. Clone sizes are given selectively: once, few, many, or a class where the clone is expanded.

d_call,clone_size,j_call,v_call,cdr3_length,cdr3_nt,cdr3_aa
TRBD2,-,TRBJ2-3,TRBV5-4,16,TGTGCCAGCAGCTCTCGACTAGCGGGGGCCACAGATACGCAGTATTTT,CASSSRLAGATDTQYF
-,-,TRBJ2-7,TRBV27,14,TGTGCCAGCAGTTTCGGGGTGTCAGGCTACGAGCAGTACTTC,CASSFGVSGYEQYF
-,few,TRBJ2-3,TRBV11-3,13,TGTGCCAGCAGCTTCGGGAGCACAGATACGCAGTATTTT,CASSFGSTDTQYF
-,few,TRBJ2-5,TRBV15,15,TGTGCCACCAGCAGAGGTACAGGGCCTAGGGAGACCCAGTACTTC,CATSRGTGPRETQYF
TRBD2,-,TRBJ2-3,TRBV11-2,16,TGTGCCAGCAGCTTATTACTAGCGGGAGTTAAAGATACGCAGTATTTT,CASSLLLAGVKDTQYF
TRBD2,-,TRBJ2-3,TRBV6-1,21,TGTGCCAGCAGTAAAGTGGGGCGCTTCAGGACTAGCGGGGAAAGCACAGATACGCAGTATTTT,CASSKVGRFRTSGESTDTQYF
TRBD1,-,TRBJ1-2,TRBV5-6,14,TGTGCCAGCAGAAGGCGGACAGGAGTCTATGGCTACACCTTC,CASRRRTGVYGYTF
TRBD1,-,TRBJ1-2,TRBV6-6,15,TGTGCCAGCAGCCGAAAGAACAGGGGGAACTATGGCTACACCTTC,CASSRKNRGNYGYTF
TRBD1,-,TRBJ1-1,TRBV3-1/TRBV3-2,15,TGTGCCAGCAGCCAAGATCCCGGGACAGAGACTGGGGCTTTCTTT,CASSQDPGTETGAFF
TRBD1,-,TRBJ2-2,TRBV24-1,18,TGTGCCACCCCCATAGGGGGCTGCGTCCCTTTAAACACCGGGGAGCTGTTTTTT,CATPIGGCVPLNTGELFF
-,-,TRBJ1-3,TRBV19,13,TGTGCCAGTAGCCCCCTCGGTGGAAACACCATATATTTT,CASSPLGGNTIYF
TRBD1,-,TRBJ1-1,TRBV5-1,14,TGCGCCAGCAGCTTGCAGGGGGAGAGGACTGAAGCTTTCTTT,CASSLQGERTEAFF
TRBD2,few,TRBJ2-2,TRBV6-6,16,TGTGCCAGCAGTTACAACGGACTAGCGGCCACCGGGGAGCTGTTTTTT,CASSYNGLAATGELFF
-,-,TRBJ2-7,TRBV29-1,13,TGCAGCGTTGGGGTAGGGGGATCAGGCGAGCAGTACTTC,CSVGVGGSGEQYF
TRBD1,-,TRBJ1-5,TRBV7-2,13,TGTGCCAGCAGCCGACAGGGTGATCAGCCCCAGCATTTT,CASSRQGDQPQHF
TRBD2,-,TRBJ2-1,TRBV9,15,TGTGCCAGCAGCTCCGGACTAGCGGGAGGAAATGAGCAGTTCTTC,CASSSGLAGGNEQFF
-,-,TRBJ1-2,TRBV28,15,TGTGCCAGCAGTTCCCGTGGGGGAGGGGACTATGGCTACACCTTC,CASSSRGGGDYGYTF
TRBD1,once,TRBJ1-3,TRBV9,16,TGTGCCAGCAGCACCGGGACAGGGGGCTCTGGAAACACCATATATTTT,CASSTGTGGSGNTIYF
TRBD2,once,TRBJ2-2,TRBV19,15,TGTGCCAGTAGTATTGGGAGGGCGAACACCGGGGAGCTGTTTTTT,CASSIGRANTGELFF
-,-,TRBJ2-1,TRBV19,15,TGTGCCAGTAGTATAGGATCTGAGTCTTACAATGAGCAGTTCTTC,CASSIGSESYNEQFF
TRBD2,-,TRBJ2-7,TRBV7-9,16,TGTTCCACCCAACCTCTAGCGGGAAGGGGGTCCTACGAGCAGTACTTC,CSTQPLAGRGSYEQYF
TRBD2,-,TRBJ2-7,TRBV7-2,14,TGTGCCAGCAGCCCCGGGACTAGCTCCTACGAGCAGTACTTC,CASSPGTSSYEQYF
TRBD2,-,TRBJ2-7,TRBV28,13,TGTGCCAGCAGTCCCGCGGGAGACGGGGAGCAGTACTTC,CASSPAGDGEQYF
TRBD1,-,TRBJ1-6,TRBV6-5,15,TGTGCCAGCAGCACGCCGGGACAGGCTAATTCACCCCTCCACTTT,CASSTPGQANSPLHF
-,-,TRBJ1-3,TRBV10-3,14,TGTGCCATCAGCCAAGGGGGATCTGGAAACACCATATATTTT,CAISQGGSGNTIYF
-,-,TRBJ2-2,TRBV28,14,TGTGCCAGCAGGCCCCAAGGGGGAGTCGGGGAGCTGTTTTTT,CASRPQGGVGELFF
TRBD1,-,TRBJ2-5,TRBV7-3,14,TGTGCCAGCAGCCAGACAGGGGGCCTCGAGACCCAGTACTTC,CASSQTGGLETQYF
TRBD2,-,TRBJ2-3,TRBV7-3,16,TGTGCCAGCAGCTTAGGGGGACTAGCGGGAGGTGGTACGCAGTATTTT,CASSLGGLAGGGTQYF
-,-,TRBJ1-2,TRBV10-1,18,TGCGCCAGCAGTGAGTCGGAGTCCAGCGCCCGGACTAACTATGGCTACACCTTC,CASSESESSARTNYGYTF
TRBD1,once,TRBJ1-1,TRBV30,13,TGTGCCTGGAGCCTACAGGGGGGCACTGAAGCTTTCTTT,CAWSLQGGTEAFF
TRBD1,-,TRBJ2-1,TRBV24-1,14,TGTGCCACCAGTGAGACGAATACAGGGGGAGAGCAGTTCTTC,CATSETNTGGEQFF
-,-,TRBJ2-1,TRBV5-4,15,TGTGCCAGCAGCTTGGCGGGGGATTACTACAATGAGCAGTTCTTC,CASSLAGDYYNEQFF
TRBD2,-,TRBJ2-2,TRBV7-3,14,TGTGCCAGCAGCCGCGGGGGTATCACCGGGGAGCTGTTTTTT,CASSRGGITGELFF
-,-,TRBJ2-5,TRBV6-5,12,TGTGCCAGCATGGCAGCGCAAGAGACCCAGTACTTC,CASMAAQETQYF
TRBD1,-,TRBJ1-2,TRBV4-1,17,TGCGCCAGCAGCCAACTTGGAATGACAGGGAAGGGCTATGGCTACACCTTC,CASSQLGMTGKGYGYTF
-,-,TRBJ2-3,TRBV19,16,TGTGCCAGTAGTATGCGCACTAGACCTAGCACAGATACGCAGTATTTT,CASSMRTRPSTDTQYF
TRBD1,-,TRBJ1-5,TRBV15,19,TGTGCCACCAGCCCCAAAAGGGGACAGGGGGCACGTAGCAATCAGCCCCAGCATTTT,CATSPKRGQGARSNQPQHF
TRBD1,-,TRBJ1-6,TRBV28,13,TGTGCCAGCATGGGACAGGGTAATTCACCCCTCCACTTT,CASMGQGNSPLHF
TRBD2,-,TRBJ2-5,TRBV19,14,TGTGCCAGTAGTAGGGCTAGCGGGGGAGAGACCCAGTACTTC,CASSRASGGETQYF
-,few,TRBJ1-3,TRBV6-5,14,TGTGCCAGCAGTCGGGACTTAACCGGAAACACCATATATTTT,CASSRDLTGNTIYF
TRBD2,-,TRBJ2-3,TRBV6-5,14,TGTGCCTCTAATAGCGGGGGGGCGTTGGATACGCAGTATTTT,CASNSGGALDTQYF
TRBD2,few,TRBJ2-1,TRBV28,13,TGTGCCACCGGGACTAGCGGGAGGAATGAGCAGTTCTTC,CATGTSGRNEQFF
TRBD1,once,TRBJ1-3,TRBV30,14,TGTGCCTGGGGGGGACAGCTCTCTGGAAACACCATATATTTT,CAWGGQLSGNTIYF